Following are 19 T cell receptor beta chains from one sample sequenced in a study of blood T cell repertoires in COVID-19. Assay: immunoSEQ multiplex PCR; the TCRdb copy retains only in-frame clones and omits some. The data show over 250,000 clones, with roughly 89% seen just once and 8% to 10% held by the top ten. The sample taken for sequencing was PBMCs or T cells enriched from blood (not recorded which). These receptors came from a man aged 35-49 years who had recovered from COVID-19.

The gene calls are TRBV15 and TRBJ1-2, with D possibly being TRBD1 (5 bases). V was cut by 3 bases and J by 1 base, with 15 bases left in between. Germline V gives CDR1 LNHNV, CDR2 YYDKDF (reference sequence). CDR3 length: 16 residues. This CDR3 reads CATSRDPGLSNYGYTF. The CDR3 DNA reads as TGTGCCACCAGCAGGGATCCGGGACTCAGTAACTATGGCTACACCTTC.

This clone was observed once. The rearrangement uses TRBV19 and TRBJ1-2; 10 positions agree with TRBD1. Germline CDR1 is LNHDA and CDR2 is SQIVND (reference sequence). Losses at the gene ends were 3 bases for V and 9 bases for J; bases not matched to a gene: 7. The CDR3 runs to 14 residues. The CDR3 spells CASSISDRGLRYTF. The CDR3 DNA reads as TGTGCCAGTAGTATCTCGGACAGGGGGTTACGCTACACCTTC.

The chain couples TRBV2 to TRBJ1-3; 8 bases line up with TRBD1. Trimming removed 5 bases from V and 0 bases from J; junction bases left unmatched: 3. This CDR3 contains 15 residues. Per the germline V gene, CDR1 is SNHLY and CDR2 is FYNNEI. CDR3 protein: CASSPDRGSGNTIYF. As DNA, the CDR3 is TGTGCCAGCAGTCCTGACAGGGGCTCTGGAAACACCATATATTTT.

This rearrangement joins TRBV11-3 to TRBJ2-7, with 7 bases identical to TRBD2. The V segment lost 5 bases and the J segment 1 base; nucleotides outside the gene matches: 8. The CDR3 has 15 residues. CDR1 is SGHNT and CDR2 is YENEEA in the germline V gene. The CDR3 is CASSPHQGGSYEQYF. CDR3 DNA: TGTGCCAGCAGCCCCCACCAGGGAGGGTCCTACGAGCAGTACTTC.

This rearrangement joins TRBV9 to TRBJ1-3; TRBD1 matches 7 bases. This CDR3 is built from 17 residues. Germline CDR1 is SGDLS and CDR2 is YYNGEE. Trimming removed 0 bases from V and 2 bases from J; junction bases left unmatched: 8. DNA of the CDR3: TGTGCCAGCAGCGTAGCTGGGACAGCTGGGCCTGGAAACACCATATATTTT. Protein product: CASSVAGTAGPGNTIYF.

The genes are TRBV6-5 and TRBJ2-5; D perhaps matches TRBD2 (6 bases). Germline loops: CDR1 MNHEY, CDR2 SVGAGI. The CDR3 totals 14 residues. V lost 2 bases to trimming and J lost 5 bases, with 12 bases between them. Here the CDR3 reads CASSYDGGIETQYF. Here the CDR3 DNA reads TGTGCCAGCAGTTACGATGGGGGGATCGAGACCCAGTACTTC.

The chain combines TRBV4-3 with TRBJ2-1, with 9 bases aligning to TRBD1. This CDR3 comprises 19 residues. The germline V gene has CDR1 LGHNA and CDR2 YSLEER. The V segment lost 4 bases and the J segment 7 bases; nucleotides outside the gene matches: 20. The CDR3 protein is CASSLGTGSTRGTRNEQFF. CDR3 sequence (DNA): TGCGCCAGCAGCCTCGGGACAGGGAGCACTCGGGGAACTAGGAATGAGCAGTTCTTC.

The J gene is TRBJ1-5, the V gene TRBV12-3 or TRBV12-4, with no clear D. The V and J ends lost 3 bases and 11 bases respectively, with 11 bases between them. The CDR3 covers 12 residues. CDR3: CASSLGSRAQHF. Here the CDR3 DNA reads TGTGCCAGCAGTTTGGGTTCGCGGGCCCAGCATTTT.

The CDR3 bases are TGTGCCAGCAGCCAAGATGGGGATAGACAGGGTTCTGGAAACACCATATATTTT. Protein sequence: CASSQDGDRQGSGNTIYF. The rearrangement joins TRBV4-2 to TRBJ1-3; 7 nucleotides agree with TRBD1. CDR3 length equals 18 residues. With V trimmed by 0 bases and J by 1 base, 9 bases remained unmatched. From germline, CDR1 is LGHNA and CDR2 YNFKEQ.

The CDR3: CASSFWASGYEQYF. DNA of the CDR3: TGTGCCAGCAGTTTCTGGGCTAGCGGTTACGAGCAGTACTTC. The V call is TRBV28, the J call TRBJ2-7, with 7 bases fitting TRBD2. The CDR3 spans 14 residues. Germline CDR1 and CDR2: MDHEN and SYDVKM. Trimming cost V 3 bases and J 4 bases; bases outside gene matches: 6.

The CDR3: CASSLYDNEQFF. DNA for the CDR3: TGTGCCAGCAGTCTCTACGACAATGAGCAGTTCTTC. V gene TRBV6-6 combines with J gene TRBJ2-1; D uncertain. The V gene lost 5 bases and the J gene lost 5 bases, with 7 bases spanning the gap. Germline CDR1 reads MNHNY; CDR2 reads SVGAGI (reference sequence). CDR3 size: 12 residues.

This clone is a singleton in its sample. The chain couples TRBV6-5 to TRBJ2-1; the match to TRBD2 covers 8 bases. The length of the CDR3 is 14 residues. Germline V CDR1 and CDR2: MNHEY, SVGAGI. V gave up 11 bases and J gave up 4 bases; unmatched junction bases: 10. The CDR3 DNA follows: TGTGCCTCCGGACTAGCCGACATTTACAATGAGCAGTTCTTC. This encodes CASGLADIYNEQFF.

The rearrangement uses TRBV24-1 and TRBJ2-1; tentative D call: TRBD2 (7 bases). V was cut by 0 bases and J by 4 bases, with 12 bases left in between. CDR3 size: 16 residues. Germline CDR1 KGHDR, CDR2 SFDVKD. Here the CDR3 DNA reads TGTGCCACCAGTGATTTGAGGGCGGGGGCGTACAATGAGCAGTTCTTC. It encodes CATSDLRAGAYNEQFF.

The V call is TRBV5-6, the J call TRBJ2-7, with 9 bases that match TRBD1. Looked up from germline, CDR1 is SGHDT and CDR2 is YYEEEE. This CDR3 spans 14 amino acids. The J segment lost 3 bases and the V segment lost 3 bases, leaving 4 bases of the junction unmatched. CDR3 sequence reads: CASSSTGGSYEQYF. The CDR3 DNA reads TGTGCCAGCAGCTCGACAGGGGGGAGCTACGAGCAGTACTTC. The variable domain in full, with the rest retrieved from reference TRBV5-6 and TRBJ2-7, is DAGVTQSPTHLIKTRGQQVTLRCSPKSGHDTVSWYQQALGQGPQFIFQYYEEEERQRGNFPDRFSGHQFPNYSSELNVNALLLGDSALYLCASSSTGGSYEQYFGPGTRLTVT.

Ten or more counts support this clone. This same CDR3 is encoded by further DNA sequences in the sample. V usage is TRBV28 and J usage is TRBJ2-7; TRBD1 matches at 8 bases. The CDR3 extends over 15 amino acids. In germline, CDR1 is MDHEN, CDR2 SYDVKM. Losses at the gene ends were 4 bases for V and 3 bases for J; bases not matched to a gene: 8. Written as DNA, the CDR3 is TGTGCCAGCAGTTCACAGACAGGGGTCATCTACGAGCAGTACTTC. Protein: CASSSQTGVIYEQYF.

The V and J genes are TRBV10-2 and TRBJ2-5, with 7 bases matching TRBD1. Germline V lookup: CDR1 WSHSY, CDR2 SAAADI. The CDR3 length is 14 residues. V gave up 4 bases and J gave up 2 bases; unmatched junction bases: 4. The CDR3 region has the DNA TGCGCCAGCAGTGTCGGACAGGTACAAGAGACCCAGTACTTC. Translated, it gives CASSVGQVQETQYF.

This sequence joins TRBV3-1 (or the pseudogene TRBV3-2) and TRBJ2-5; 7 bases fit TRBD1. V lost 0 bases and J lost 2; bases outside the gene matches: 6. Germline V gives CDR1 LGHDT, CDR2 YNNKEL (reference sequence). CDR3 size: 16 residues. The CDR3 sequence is CASSQETGWEQETQYF. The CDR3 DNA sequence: TGTGCCAGCAGCCAAGAGACAGGGTGGGAACAAGAGACCCAGTACTTC.

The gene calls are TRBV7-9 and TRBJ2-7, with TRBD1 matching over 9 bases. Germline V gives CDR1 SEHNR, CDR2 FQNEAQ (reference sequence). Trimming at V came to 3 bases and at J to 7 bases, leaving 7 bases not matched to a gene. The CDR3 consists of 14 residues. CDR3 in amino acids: CASSLGTGTWEQYF. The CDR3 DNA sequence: TGTGCCAGCAGCTTGGGGACAGGGACCTGGGAGCAGTACTTC.

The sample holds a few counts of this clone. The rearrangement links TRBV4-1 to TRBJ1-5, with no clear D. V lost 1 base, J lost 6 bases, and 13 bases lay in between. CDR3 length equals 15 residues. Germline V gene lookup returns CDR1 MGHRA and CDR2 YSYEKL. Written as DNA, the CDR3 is TGCGCCAGCAGCCAAGTTCCCCGAGGGTTTCAGCCCCAGCATTTT. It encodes CASSQVPRGFQPQHF.